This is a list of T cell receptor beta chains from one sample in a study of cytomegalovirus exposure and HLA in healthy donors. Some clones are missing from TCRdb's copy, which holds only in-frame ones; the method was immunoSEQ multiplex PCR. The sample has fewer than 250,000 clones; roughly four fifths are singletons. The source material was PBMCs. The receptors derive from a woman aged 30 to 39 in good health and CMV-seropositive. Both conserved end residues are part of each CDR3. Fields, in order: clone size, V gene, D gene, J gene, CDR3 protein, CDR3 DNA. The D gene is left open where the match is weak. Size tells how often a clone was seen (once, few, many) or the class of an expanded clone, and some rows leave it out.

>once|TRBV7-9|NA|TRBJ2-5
CASSLGGVGETQYF
TGTGCCAGCAGCCTCGGGGGTGTCGGGGAGACCCAGTACTTC
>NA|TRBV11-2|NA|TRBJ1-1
CASSFGGRTEAFF
TGTGCCAGCAGCTTCGGGGGACGGACTGAAGCTTTCTTT
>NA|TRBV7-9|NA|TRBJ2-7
CASSLFGQDSSYEQYF
TGTGCCAGCAGCTTATTCGGTCAGGACAGCTCCTACGAGCAGTACTTC
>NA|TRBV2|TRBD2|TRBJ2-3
CASSGTSGGTRTDTQYF
TGTGCCAGCAGTGGGACTAGCGGGGGGACCCGCACAGATACGCAGTATTTT
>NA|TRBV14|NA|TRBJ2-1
CASSQISGAYNEQFF
TGTGCCAGCAGCCAAATTAGCGGTGCCTACAATGAGCAGTTCTTC
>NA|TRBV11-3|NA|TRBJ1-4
CASSLVGSAVPTNEKLFF
TGTGCCAGCAGCTTAGTCGGTAGCGCAGTCCCAACTAATGAAAAACTGTTTTTT
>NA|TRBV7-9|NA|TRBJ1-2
CASSTPGDVGGYTF
TGTGCCAGCAGCACCCCAGGGGACGTGGGCGGCTACACCTTC
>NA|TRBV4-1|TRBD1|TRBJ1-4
CASSQAGGGANEKLFF
TGCGCCAGCAGCCAAGCGGGAGGGGGCGCGAATGAAAAACTGTTTTTT
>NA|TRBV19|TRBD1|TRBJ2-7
CASSLRDRAYEQYF
TGTGCCAGTAGCTTACGGGACAGGGCCTACGAGCAGTACTTC
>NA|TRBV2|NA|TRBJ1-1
CARTGGLNTEAFF
TGTGCCAGGACGGGGGGCCTGAACACTGAAGCTTTCTTT